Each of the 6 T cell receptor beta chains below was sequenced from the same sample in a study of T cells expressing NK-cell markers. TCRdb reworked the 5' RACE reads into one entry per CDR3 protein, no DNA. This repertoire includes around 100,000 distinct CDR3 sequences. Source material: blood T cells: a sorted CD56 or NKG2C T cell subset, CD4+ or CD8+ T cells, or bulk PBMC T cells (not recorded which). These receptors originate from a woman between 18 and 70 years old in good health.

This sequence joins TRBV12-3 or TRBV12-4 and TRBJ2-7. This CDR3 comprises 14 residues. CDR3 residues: CASSFGLAGYEQYF.

The CDR3 sequence is CASSYPSPPEELFF. The rearrangement links TRBV6-2 or TRBV6-3 to TRBJ2-2; TCRdb calls TRBD1, which cannot be checked without DNA. The CDR3 has 14 amino acids. From germline, CDR1 is MNHEY and CDR2 SVGEGT.

CDR3: CASNGRVEDTQYF. The chain couples TRBV6-2 or TRBV6-3 to TRBJ2-3; as DNA is missing, the TRBD1 call by TCRdb cannot be tested. Germline CDR1 MNHEY, CDR2 SVGEGT. CDR3 length: 13 residues.

The CDR3 loop reads CARTDMGQNTEAFF. J is TRBJ1-1 and V is TRBV7-9; checking the TCRdb D call of TRBD1 is not possible without DNA. The V gene's germline CDR1 is SEHNR and CDR2 FQNEAQ (reference sequence). The CDR3 sequence is 14 residues long. Combining the CDR3 with reference TRBV7-9 and TRBJ1-1 gives the whole variable domain DTGVSQNPRHKITKRGQNVTFRCDPISEHNRLYWYRQTLGQGPEFLTYFQNEAQLEKSRLLSDRFSAERPKGSFSTLEIQRTEQGDSAMYLCARTDMGQNTEAFFGQGTRLTVV.

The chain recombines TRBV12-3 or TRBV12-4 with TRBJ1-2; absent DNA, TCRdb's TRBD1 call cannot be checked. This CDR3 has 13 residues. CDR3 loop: CASSPQGASGYTF.

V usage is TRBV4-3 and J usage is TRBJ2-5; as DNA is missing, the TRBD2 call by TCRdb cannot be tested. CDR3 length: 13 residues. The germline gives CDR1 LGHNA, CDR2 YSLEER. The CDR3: CASSPAGGETQYF.